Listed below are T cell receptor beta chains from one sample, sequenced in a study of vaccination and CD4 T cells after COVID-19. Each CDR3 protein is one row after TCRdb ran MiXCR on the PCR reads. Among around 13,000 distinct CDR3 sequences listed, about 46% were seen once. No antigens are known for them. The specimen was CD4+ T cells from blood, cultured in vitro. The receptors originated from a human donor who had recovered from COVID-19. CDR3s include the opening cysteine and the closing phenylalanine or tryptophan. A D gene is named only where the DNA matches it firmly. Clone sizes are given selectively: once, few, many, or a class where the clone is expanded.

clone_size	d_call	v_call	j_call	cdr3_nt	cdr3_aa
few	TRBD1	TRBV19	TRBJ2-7	TGTGCCAGTAGTCCCCAGACAGGGGGCTTGTACGAGCAGTACTTC	CASSPQTGGLYEQYF
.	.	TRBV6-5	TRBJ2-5	TGTGCCAGCAGTTACTCAGGGGGGGCCGATGAGACCCAGTACTTC	CASSYSGGADETQYF
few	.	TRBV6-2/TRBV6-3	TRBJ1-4	TGTGCCAGCACCGGCGGAGAAAAACTGTTTTTT	CASTGGEKLFF
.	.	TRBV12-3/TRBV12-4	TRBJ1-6	TGTGCCAGCAGTTTGACCAATTCACCCCTCCACTTT	CASSLTNSPLHF
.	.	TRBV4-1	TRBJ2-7	TGCGCCAGCAGCCAATGGGGCCGGGGAGGTCACGAGCAGTACTTC	CASSQWGRGGHEQYF
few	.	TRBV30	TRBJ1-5	TGTGCCTGGACCCACGGGTCGGTTGGCAATCAGCCCCAGCATTTT	CAWTHGSVGNQPQHF
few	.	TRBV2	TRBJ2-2	TGTGCCAGCAGTGAACAGGGGGGGCCCACCGGGGAGCTGTTTTTT	CASSEQGGPTGELFF
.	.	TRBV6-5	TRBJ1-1	TGTGCCAGCAGTTACTCGGAGGGGAAGACTGAAGCTTTCTTT	CASSYSEGKTEAFF
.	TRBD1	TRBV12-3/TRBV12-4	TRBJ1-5	TGTGCCAGCAGTGGACAGGGTTTCGCTAGACGGAATCAGCCCCAGCATTTT	CASSGQGFARRNQPQHF
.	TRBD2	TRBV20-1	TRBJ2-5	TGCAGTGCGGTTAGCGGGGGGGCCGGGGAGACCCAGTACTTC	CSAVSGGAGETQYF
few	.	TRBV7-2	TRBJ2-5	TGTGCCAGCAGCTTAGGGGTTACCCAGTACTTC	CASSLGVTQYF
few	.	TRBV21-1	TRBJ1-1	TGTGCCAGCAGCAAAGCGCTTCGGCCAGGCCCTGAAGCTTTCTTT	CASSKALRPGPEAFF
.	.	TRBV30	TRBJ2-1	TGTGCCTGCCAAAGGGACTACAATGAGCAGTTCTTC	CACQRDYNEQFF
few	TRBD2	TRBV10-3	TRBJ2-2	TGTGCCATCAGTGAGTCGCGACTAGCGGAATACACCGGGGAGCTGTTTTTT	CAISESRLAEYTGELFF
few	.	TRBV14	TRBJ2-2	TGTGCCAGCAGCCTTACCAAGGGTTGGGGGCGCCCCGGGGAGCTGTTTTTT	CASSLTKGWGRPGELFF
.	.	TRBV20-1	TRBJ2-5	TGCAGTGCTAGATGGACCCAGGGAACGGAGACCCAGTACTTC	CSARWTQGTETQYF
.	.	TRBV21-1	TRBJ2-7	TGTGCCAGCAGCTACCCTTTAGAGCAGTACTTC	CASSYPLEQYF
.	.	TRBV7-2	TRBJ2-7	TGTGCCAGCAGCTTAGGAGTCTACGAGCAGTACTTC	CASSLGVYEQYF
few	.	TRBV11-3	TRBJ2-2	TGTGCCAGCAGCTTTTTGACCCGGGGTGGGACCGGGGAGCTGTTTTTT	CASSFLTRGGTGELFF
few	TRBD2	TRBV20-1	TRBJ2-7	TGCAGTGCTAGAGACCCCCGGGGCGGGGGGAGCAAAGCCGAGCAGTACTTC	CSARDPRGGGSKAEQYF
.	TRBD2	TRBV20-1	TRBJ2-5	TGCAGTGCCTGGGACTACGGCGAGACCCAGTACTTC	CSAWDYGETQYF
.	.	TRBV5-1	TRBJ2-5	TGCGCCAGCAGTCCGCGGGACAGAGAGACCCAGTACTTC	CASSPRDRETQYF
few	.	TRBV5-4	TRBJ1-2	TGTGCCAGCAGAACCCGGGACACTTCGGTCTATGGCTACACCTTC	CASRTRDTSVYGYTF
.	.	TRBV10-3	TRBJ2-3	TGTGCCATCAGCCGACCACCTGGTACAGATACGCAGTATTTT	CAISRPPGTDTQYF
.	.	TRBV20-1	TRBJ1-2	TGCAGTGCTAGCGAGAAGACCTATGGCTACACCTTC	CSASEKTYGYTF
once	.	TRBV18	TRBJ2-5	TGTGCCAGCTCACCATTAGGCCCTCAAGAGACCCAGTACTTC	CASSPLGPQETQYF
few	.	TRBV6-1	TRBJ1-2	TGTGCCAGCTTTAACGACCTAAACTATGGCTACACCTTC	CASFNDLNYGYTF
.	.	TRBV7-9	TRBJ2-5	TGTGCCAGCAGCTTAGGGGGGACCCTCCTCCAAGAGGCCCAGTACTTC	CASSLGGTLLQEAQYF
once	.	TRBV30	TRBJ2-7	TGTGCCCTGGGGTGGGGGATCGAGCAGTACTTC	CALGWGIEQYF